These 31 T cell receptor beta chains originate from one sample sequenced in a study of TIL therapy for anti-PD-1-resistant metastatic lung cancer. This was the immunoSEQ v3 assay. Sequencing was performed with immunoSEQ multiplex PCR; in TCRdb, only in-frame clones are kept and a portion is missing. Of 21,000 or so clones listed, about 79% are singletons. Time point described: pre-treatment sample, taken before nivolumab and TIL therapy. Sequencing was performed on blood, taken at baseline. The receptors stem from a person between 25 and 80 years old with non-small cell lung cancer.

V gene TRBV6-6 combines with J gene TRBJ1-2; the D is unclear. Germline V gene lookup returns CDR1 MNHNY and CDR2 SVGAGI (reference sequence). Trimming removed 2 bases at V and 8 bases at J, with 12 bases between. CDR3 length equals 13 residues. CDR3: CASSYGREGGYTF. CDR3 in DNA: TGTGCCAGCAGTTACGGGAGGGAGGGAGGCTACACCTTC.

The gene calls are TRBV6-5 and TRBJ1-2, with D unclear. The germline CDR1 and CDR2 sequences are MNHEY and SVGAGI. V was shortened by 0 bases and J by 8 bases, with 4 bases between the two germline ends. CDR3 length equals 11 residues. The DNA of the CDR3 is TGTGCCAGCAGTTACTCGGTCGGCTACACCTTC. This translates into CASSYSVGYTF.

This chain connects TRBV7-9 to TRBJ2-3; the match to TRBD2 covers 12 bases. The CDR3 is 16 residues long. V shed 5 bases and J 2 bases; nucleotides not matched to a gene: 5. Per germline, CDR1 SEHNR and CDR2 FQNEAQ (reference sequence). For the CDR3, the DNA is TGTGCCAGCAGCCGAACTAGCGGGGGGTACACAGATACGCAGTATTTT. Its protein product is CASSRTSGGYTDTQYF.

The chain combines TRBV6-6 with TRBJ2-7; D may be TRBD1 or TRBD2 (5 bases each). In germline, CDR1 is MNHNY, CDR2 SVGAGI (reference sequence). There are 13 residues in the CDR3. V was clipped by 5 bases and J by 4 bases, with 12 bases between them. In DNA form, the CDR3 reads TGTGCCAGCAGTGAGGGACCCGAATACGAGCAGTACTTC. Its protein product is CASSEGPEYEQYF.

The genes are TRBV21-1 and TRBJ1-2. TRBV21-1 is a pseudogene. CDR3 length: 20 residues. The CDR3 spells CASSIKRLNRDGDINYGYTF. For the CDR3, the DNA is TGTGCCAGCAGCATAAAAAGACTAAACCGGGACGGAGATATTAACTATGGCTACACCTTC.

The CDR3, as DNA: TGTGCCAGCAGCTTAAGGGCAATAACGCAGAATGGGGATGGCTACACCTTC. This encodes CASSLRAITQNGDGYTF. The J gene is TRBJ1-2, the V gene TRBV7-9; D remains ambiguous. This CDR3 comprises 17 residues. V dropped 2 bases and J dropped 6 bases, with 22 bases sitting between them. Germline V gives CDR1 SEHNR, CDR2 FQNEAQ (reference sequence). Complete variable domain (other parts from reference TRBV7-9 and TRBJ1-2): DTGVSQNPRHKITKRGQNVTFRCDPISEHNRLYWYRQTLGQGPEFLTYFQNEAQLEKSRLLSDRFSAERPKGSFSTLEIQRTEQGDSAMYLCASSLRAITQNGDGYTFGSGTRLTVV.

In DNA, the CDR3 is TGTGCCAGCAGCTCGGACAGGGAGATGAACACTGAAGCTTTCTTT. This gives the protein CASSSDREMNTEAFF. V gene TRBV13 combines with J gene TRBJ1-1; 8 positions match TRBD1. The CDR3 is 15 amino acids. V was clipped by 4 bases and J by 0 bases; unmatched bases: 4. Germline-derived CDR1 and CDR2 are PRHDT and FYEKMQ (reference sequence).

This chain's CDR3 is CASSFSRTVLNSPLHF. Written as DNA, the CDR3 is TGTGCCAGCAGTTTCTCCCGGACAGTCTTAAATTCACCCCTCCACTTT. The genes are TRBV27 and TRBJ1-6, with a tentative D call TRBD1 (6 bases). Germline V gene lookup returns CDR1 MNHEY and CDR2 SMNVEV (reference sequence). This CDR3 spans 16 amino acids. The V end was cut by 3 bases, the J end by 7 bases, with 16 bases between.

The chain links TRBV6-5 to TRBJ1-3, with a tentative D call TRBD1 (5 bases). Trimming shortened V by 1 base and J by 0 bases, and 7 bases separated the two germline ends. This CDR3 region has 15 residues. Germline V gives CDR1 MNHEY, CDR2 SVGAGI. The CDR3 here is CASSYWGPSGNTIYF. The CDR3 nucleotides are TGTGCCAGCAGTTACTGGGGACCCTCTGGAAACACCATATATTTT.

This clone was detected a few times. The chain carries TRBV21-1 and TRBJ1-2. TRBV21-1 is noted as a pseudogene. This CDR3 contains 11 residues. CDR3 amino acids: CASSSPGGYTF. The CDR3, as DNA: TGTGCCAGCAGCTCCCCGGGTGGCTACACCTTC.

The sample holds a few counts of this clone. The V call is TRBV6-1, the J call TRBJ2-1; 10 bases fit TRBD2. CDR3 length: 15 residues. The trim removed 2 bases at V and 2 bases at J, leaving 0 bases unmatched. The germline V gene has CDR1 MNHNS and CDR2 SASEGT. The CDR3 loop is CASSESGGAYNEQFF. In DNA, the CDR3 is TGTGCCAGCAGTGAAAGCGGGGGGGCCTACAATGAGCAGTTCTTC.

The chain uses TRBV6-5 and TRBJ2-1, with 11 bases matching TRBD2. Germline CDR1 and CDR2: MNHEY and SVGAGI. V was pared by 8 bases and J by 3 bases, with 6 bases of the junction left unmatched. This CDR3 region has 15 residues. DNA for the CDR3: TGTGCCAGCCGCGGACTAGCGGGTAACTACAATGAGCAGTTCTTC. Residues: CASRGLAGNYNEQFF.

This clone was observed a few times. This chain joins TRBV19 and TRBJ2-3; 9 bases fit TRBD1. The CDR3 length is 15 residues. CDR1 and CDR2 from the germline V gene are LNHDA and SQIVND (reference sequence). V lost 9 bases, J lost 4 bases, and 11 bases stayed unmatched. The CDR3 loop is CASNQRTGVSDTQYF. The CDR3 DNA reads TGTGCCAGCAACCAGCGGACAGGGGTATCAGATACGCAGTATTTT.

This rearrangement joins TRBV6-5 to TRBJ1-2; tentatively, D is TRBD1 (6 bases). This CDR3 contains 14 residues. Per germline, CDR1 MNHEY and CDR2 SVGAGI. V gave up 5 bases and J gave up 0 bases, with 10 bases separating them. Written as DNA, the CDR3 is TGTGCCAGCAGTAAACGGACAGCTAACTATGGCTACACCTTC. Translating it yields CASSKRTANYGYTF.

V is TRBV11-2 and J is TRBJ2-5; possible D gene TRBD2, 6 bases. The DNA end is more similar to TRBJ2-7, so the J call may be wrong. Germline lookup yields CDR1 SGHAT and CDR2 FQNNGV. CDR3 length equals 14 residues. The CDR3 DNA follows: TGTGCCAGCAGCCGCGGGACCGCCACCTACGAGCAGTACTTC. Translating gives CASSRGTATYEQYF.

The chain is built from TRBV7-3 and TRBJ1-1; D gene ambiguous. Germline values: CDR1 SGHTA, CDR2 FQGTGA. CDR3 length: 12 amino acids. The germline V and J ends were trimmed by 3 bases and 3 bases, with 5 bases remaining between them. The CDR3 DNA sequence: TGTGCCAGCAGCTTCGGGGACACTGAAGCTTTCTTT. Protein product: CASSFGDTEAFF.

The rearrangement joins TRBV20-1 to TRBJ2-3, with D uncertain. Germline values: CDR1 DFQATT, CDR2 SNEGSKA (reference sequence). Trimming pared 2 bases from V and 7 bases from J, leaving 7 bases between. The length of the CDR3 is 11 residues. CDR3 protein: CSARSVNTQYF. The CDR3 DNA follows: TGCAGTGCTAGATCCGTTAATACGCAGTATTTT.

The chain has TRBV4-2 and TRBJ1-3, with a tentative D call TRBD1 (6 bases). Germline V gene data show CDR1 as LGHNA and CDR2 as YNFKEQ. The CDR3 covers 16 residues. V was trimmed by 4 bases and J by 1 base, leaving 14 bases between them. CDR3 nucleotides: TGTGCCAGCAGCCTGGAACCGGGGGCGTCTGGAAACACCATATATTTT. Its translation is CASSLEPGASGNTIYF.

The chain carries TRBV6-1 and TRBJ2-7; 8 bases are a match to TRBD2. CDR1 is MNHNS, CDR2 SASEGT, per germline. CDR3 size: 15 residues. The V and J ends lost 2 bases and 4 bases, in that order; junction bases with no gene match: 7. The CDR3: CASSEPGGGRYEQYF. CDR3 bases: TGTGCCAGCAGTGAACCCGGGGGGGGGAGATACGAGCAGTACTTC.

The chain carries TRBV13 and TRBJ1-2, with TRBD1 identical over 9 bases. There are 14 residues in the CDR3. Germline CDR1 PRHDT, CDR2 FYEKMQ (reference sequence). Trimming took 5 bases from V and 3 from J; bases not matched to a gene: 4. The CDR3 DNA sequence: TGTGCCAGCAGCCGCCGGGACAGGGACTATGGCTACACCTTC. Its protein is CASSRRDRDYGYTF.

The chain recombines TRBV5-4 with TRBJ2-3; 7 nucleotides line up with TRBD2. The CDR3 consists of 14 residues. V lost 3 bases and J lost 4; bases outside the gene matches: 5. Germline values: CDR1 SGHNT, CDR2 YYREEE (reference sequence). The CDR3 coding sequence is TGTGCCAGCAGCTGGGGGACTACTCCAGATACGCAGTATTTT. Translation gives CASSWGTTPDTQYF.

The gene calls are TRBV11-1 and TRBJ2-3, with 11 positions matching TRBD2. CDR3 length equals 16 residues. V shed 5 bases and J 0 bases; nucleotides not matched to a gene: 4. Germline lookup yields CDR1 SGHAT and CDR2 FQDESV (reference sequence). Written as DNA, the CDR3 is TGTGCCAGCAGCCCCGGACTAGCGGGTAGCACAGATACGCAGTATTTT. Protein sequence: CASSPGLAGSTDTQYF.

The chain couples TRBV10-3 to TRBJ2-2; D unresolved. V was shortened by 2 bases and J by 2 bases, with 12 bases between the two germline ends. Germline V gene lookup returns CDR1 ENHRY and CDR2 SYGVKD. This CDR3 has 16 amino acids. In nucleotides, the CDR3 is TGTGCCATCAGTGAGGTAACAAGGAGTAACACCGGGGAGCTGTTTTTT. This gives the protein CAISEVTRSNTGELFF.

This rearrangement joins TRBV15 to TRBJ1-4; maybe TRBD1 (5 bases). Germline assignment: CDR1 LNHNV and CDR2 YYDKDF (reference sequence). The CDR3 loop spans 16 amino acids. V lost 0 bases, J lost 0 bases, and 8 bases lay in between. The chain's CDR3 is CATSRDRGATNEKLFF. The CDR3 DNA follows: TGTGCCACCAGCAGAGATAGAGGGGCAACTAATGAAAAACTGTTTTTT.

The rearrangement uses TRBV5-4 and TRBJ1-2, with D perhaps TRBD1 (6 bases). Trimming took 0 bases from V and 5 from J, leaving 17 bases between them. Germline assignment: CDR1 SGHNT and CDR2 YYREEE (reference sequence). The CDR3 runs 16 residues. The CDR3 DNA reads as TGTGCCAGCAGCTTGGGGCTGACAGGCCGCGCTTATGGCTACACCTTC. It translates to CASSLGLTGRAYGYTF.

The chain carries TRBV19 and TRBJ1-5; the D gene is possibly TRBD1 (6 bases). CDR1 and CDR2 (germline): LNHDA, SQIVND (reference sequence). Trimming took off 2 bases at V and 4 bases at J, with 9 bases between the two ends. This CDR3 contains 14 residues. The CDR3 here is CASSIQGRNQPQHF. CDR3 in DNA: TGTGCCAGTAGTATACAGGGGCGAAATCAGCCCCAGCATTTT.

The V and J genes are TRBV7-9 and TRBJ1-2, with 8 nucleotides matching TRBD1. CDR1 and CDR2 (germline): SEHNR, FQNEAQ (reference sequence). The CDR3 consists of 19 residues. V shed 5 bases, J shed 4 bases, and the junction held 21 bases outside the gene matches. The CDR3 loop reads CASSTTRPGTGGRAYGYTF. CDR3 nucleotide sequence: TGTGCCAGCAGCACCACCCGTCCCGGGACAGGAGGGAGGGCCTATGGCTACACCTTC. Variable domain in full (rest from reference TRBV7-9 and TRBJ1-2): DTGVSQNPRHKITKRGQNVTFRCDPISEHNRLYWYRQTLGQGPEFLTYFQNEAQLEKSRLLSDRFSAERPKGSFSTLEIQRTEQGDSAMYLCASSTTRPGTGGRAYGYTFGSGTRLTVV.

Here the CDR3 reads CASSLDRGYEKLFF. CDR3 sequence (DNA): TGTGCCAGCAGCTTAGACAGGGGGTATGAAAAACTGTTTTTT. The chain has TRBV7-2 and TRBJ1-4, with 8 bases aligning to TRBD1. Germline V gives CDR1 SGHTA, CDR2 FQGNSA. This CDR3 has 14 amino acids. V lost 1 base and J lost 6; bases outside the gene matches: 1.

This clone was seen just once. The V call is TRBV7-2, the J call TRBJ2-1; 8 positions match TRBD2. This CDR3 has 13 amino acids. Trimming cost V 6 bases and J 8 bases; bases outside gene matches: 6. Germline-derived CDR1 and CDR2 are SGHTA and FQGNSA. The CDR3 coding sequence is TGTGCCAGCAGAAGTAGCGGGAAGGATGAGCAGTTCTTC. Translated: CASRSSGKDEQFF.

The chain combines TRBV7-3 with TRBJ1-5; D is ambiguous. The V end lost 4 bases, the J end lost 9 bases, and 13 bases lay between the germline ends. This CDR3 region has 13 residues. Germline CDR1 reads SGHTA; CDR2 reads FQGTGA. The chain's CDR3 is CASSSGPEGPQHF. Written as DNA, the CDR3 is TGTGCCAGCAGCTCAGGACCGGAGGGGCCCCAGCATTTT. Full variable domain (remainder filled in from reference TRBV7-3 and TRBJ1-5): GAGVSQTPSNKVTEKGKYVELRCDPISGHTALYWYRQSLGQGPEFLIYFQGTGAADDSGLPNDRFFAVRPEGSVSTLKIQRTERGDSAVYLCASSSGPEGPQHFGDGTRLSIL.

V is TRBV12-5 and J is TRBJ2-7, with 9 bases identical to TRBD2. Germline CDR1 is LGHNT and CDR2 is FRNRAP. The CDR3 loop spans 17 amino acids. V lost 2 bases to trimming and J lost 0 bases; unmatched junction nucleotides: 8. CDR3 DNA sequence: TGTGCTAGTGGTTTGATCAGACTAGCGGAAAGCTCCTACGAGCAGTACTTC. Protein product: CASGLIRLAESSYEQYF. The full variable domain, rest sourced from reference TRBV12-5 and TRBJ2-7, is DARVTQTPRHKVTEMGQEVTMRCQPILGHNTVFWYRQTMMQGLELLAYFRNRAPLDDSGMPKDRFSAEMPDATLATLKIQPSEPRDSAVYFCASGLIRLAESSYEQYFGPGTRLTVT.